This TCR beta chain was sequenced during a study of blood T cell repertoires in COVID-19. At the level of the study: COVID-19 samples, acute and convalescent, were from the United States, Italy and Spain. Nucleic acid was either cDNA or gDNA, and it came from T cells, B-cell-depleted T cells, or PBMCs.

Original handling: Reference gene primers were amplified, and this amplification served to estimate nucleated cell counts. Clones were read by immunoSEQ multiplex PCR, and TCRdb kept only the in-frame ones, dropping some. V, J and clone size derive from that table, while D and trimming were established from the DNA sequence. Counted here are more than 200,000 clones, roughly 80% occurring once; the ten biggest clones make up about 9.4%. Germline CDR1 and CDR2: MDHEN and SYDVKM. The CDR3 is 13 amino acids. Trimming stripped 6 bases from V and 5 bases from J, with 14 bases between. The receptor's source is a woman older than 75 with acute or convalescent COVID-19. The gene calls are TRBV28 and TRBJ2-7; D possibly corresponds to TRBD2 (5 bases). Sequenced: peripheral blood. The CDR3 nucleotides read TGTGCCAGCAGGCCAGGTGGGAGAAACGAGCAGTACTTC. This encodes CASRPGGRNEQYF.